This TCR beta chain was found in a study of OX40 agonist ivuxolimab in advanced cancers. Regarding the study in general: Ivuxolimab was a fully human IgG2 agonistic monoclonal antibody targeting the costimulatory receptor OX40 (CD134). A male proportion of 70% to 90% and a mean age of around 60 years, ranging from 23 to 79, were recorded for the dose-escalation cohort. The point of sequencing TCRbeta in the periphery was to test whether ivuxolimab changed TCR sequence diversity and drove clonal T-cell expansion. Among the roughly 50 dose-escalation patients, about 19 had hepatocellular carcinoma, 15 or so melanoma, 9 renal cell carcinoma and 9 head and neck cancer. Prior anti-PD-1, anti-PD-L1 or anti-CTLA-4 therapy was permitted, and approximately 39% of dose-escalation patients had received checkpoint inhibitors. Intravenous ivuxolimab was administered to patients every 2 weeks at six dose levels: 0.01, 0.1, 0.3, 1.5, 3 and 10 mg/kg. Partial responses were achieved by three dose-escalation patients, of whom one had hepatocellular carcinoma and two had cutaneous melanoma. The paper describes the monotherapy dose-escalation part (N of about 47 patients) of the phase I trial of ivuxolimab.

General study outcomes and caveats: In partial responders in the 0.1-3.0 mg/kg groups, normalized peripheral clonal expansion was found to be among the lowest, especially among CD8+ T cells. At doses of 0.1 to 3.0 mg/kg, clonal expansion of both CD4+ and CD8+ T cells in blood was seen between baseline and week 6. After ivuxolimab, more expanded clones were found on average in CD8+ T cells than in CD4+ T cells. The antigen specificity of the clonally expanded peripheral T cells was not determined. Low levels of normalized T-cell clonal expansion were also shown by some nonresponding patients.

As regards this clone: Its binding antigen is unknown. Base qualities were left out, and no much larger clone turns up one base away.

For sequencing of the TCRbeta CDR3 region, genomic DNA was extracted from the sorted cells. TCRbeta CDR3 regions were sequenced using the immunoSEQ Assay. TCRdb took this table from immuneACCESS and kept in-frame rearrangements with V and J called. Such tables lack part of the clones; where checked against another copy, unresolved V genes explain under half of the gap, and the rest is unexplained. This sample has roughly 69,000 clones in its table, and about 90% of those were observed once. The ten largest clones take up approximately 5% of the sample. Patients with a history of autoimmune disease or receiving systemic immunosuppression were excluded from the trial. Peripheral blood for TCR sequencing was collected from all dose cohorts at baseline, on cycle 4 day 1, and on cycle 7 day 1. The samples were drawn from a first-in-human, open-label, multicenter phase I dose-escalation trial of ivuxolimab. Adults with locally advanced or metastatic melanoma, renal cell carcinoma, hepatocellular carcinoma or head and neck squamous cell carcinoma were enrolled in the trial. Before TCR sequencing, CD4+ T cells and CD8+ T cells from peripheral blood were sorted into separate populations.

CDR1 and CDR2, per the germline V gene, are SGHTA and FQGTGA. From cysteine to phenylalanine, the CDR3 is 13 amino acids long. Kept here is only the CDR3 DNA, which spans 39 bases and is read in frame from base 1. At the junction V is shortened by 5 bases and J by 6 bases; bases outside the gene matches: 4. The material sequenced was CD4+ or CD8+ T cells sorted from blood, taken in a trial of the OX40 agonist ivuxolimab. Recombination connected TRBV7-3 to TRBJ1-2; 9 of the junction bases match TRBD1. This TCR came from an adult with an advanced solid tumor such as melanoma, head and neck, liver or kidney cancer. The DNA sequence is TGTGCCAGCAGCCCGGACAGGGGACATGGCTACACCTTC. Translated, this is CASSPDRGHGYTF.